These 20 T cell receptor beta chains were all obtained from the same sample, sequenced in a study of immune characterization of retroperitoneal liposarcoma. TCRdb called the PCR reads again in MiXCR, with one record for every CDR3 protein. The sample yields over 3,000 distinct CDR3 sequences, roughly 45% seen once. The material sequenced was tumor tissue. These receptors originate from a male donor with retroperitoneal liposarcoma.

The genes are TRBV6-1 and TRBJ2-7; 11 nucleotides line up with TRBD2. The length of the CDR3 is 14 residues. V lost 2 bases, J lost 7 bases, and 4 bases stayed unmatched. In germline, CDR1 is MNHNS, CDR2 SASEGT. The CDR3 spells CASSELAGGSEQYF. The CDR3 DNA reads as TGTGCCAGCAGTGAACTAGCGGGAGGTTCTGAGCAGTACTTC.

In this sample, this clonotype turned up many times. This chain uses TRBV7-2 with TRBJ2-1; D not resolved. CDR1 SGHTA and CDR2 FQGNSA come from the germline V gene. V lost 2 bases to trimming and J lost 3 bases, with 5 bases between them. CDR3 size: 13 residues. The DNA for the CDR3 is TGTGCCAGCAGCTTAATGGACTACAATGAGCAGTTCTTC. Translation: CASSLMDYNEQFF. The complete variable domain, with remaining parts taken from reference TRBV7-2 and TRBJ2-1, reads GAGVSQSPSNKVTEKGKDVELRCDPISGHTALYWYRQSLGQGLEFLIYFQGNSAPDKSGLPSDRFSAERTGGSVSTLTIQRTQQEDSAVYLCASSLMDYNEQFFGPGTRLTVL.

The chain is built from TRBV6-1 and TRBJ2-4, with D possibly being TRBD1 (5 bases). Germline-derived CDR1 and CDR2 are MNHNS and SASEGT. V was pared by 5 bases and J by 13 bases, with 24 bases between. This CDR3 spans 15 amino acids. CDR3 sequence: CASSSDQGFHNEQYF. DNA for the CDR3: TGTGCCAGCAGTTCGGACCAGGGTTTCCACAATGAGCAGTACTTC.

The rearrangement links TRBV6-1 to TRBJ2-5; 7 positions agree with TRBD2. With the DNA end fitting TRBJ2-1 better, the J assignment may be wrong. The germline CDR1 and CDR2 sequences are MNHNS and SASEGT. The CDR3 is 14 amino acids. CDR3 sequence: CASSGGLVRETQFF. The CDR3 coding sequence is TGTGCCAGCAGTGGAGGACTAGTCAGGGAGACCCAGTTCTTC.

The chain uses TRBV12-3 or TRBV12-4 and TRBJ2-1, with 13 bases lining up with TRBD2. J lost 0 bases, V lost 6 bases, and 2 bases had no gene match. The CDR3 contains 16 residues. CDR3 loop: CASRRTSGSSYNEQFF. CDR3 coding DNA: TGTGCCAGCAGGAGGACTAGCGGGAGCTCCTACAATGAGCAGTTCTTC.

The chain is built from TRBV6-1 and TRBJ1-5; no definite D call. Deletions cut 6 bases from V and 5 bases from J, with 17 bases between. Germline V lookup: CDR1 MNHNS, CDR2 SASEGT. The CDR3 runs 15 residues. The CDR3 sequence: CASSSRALQHQPQHF. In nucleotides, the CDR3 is TGTGCCAGCAGCTCGAGGGCCCTTCAACATCAGCCCCAGCATTTT.

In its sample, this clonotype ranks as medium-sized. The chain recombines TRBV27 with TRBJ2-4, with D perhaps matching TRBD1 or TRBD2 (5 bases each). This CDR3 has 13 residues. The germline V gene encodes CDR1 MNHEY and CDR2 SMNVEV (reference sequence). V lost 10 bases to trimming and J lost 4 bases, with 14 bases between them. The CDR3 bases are TGTGCCACCTCATCAGGGAGTAAAAACATTCAGTACTTC. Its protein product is CATSSGSKNIQYF.

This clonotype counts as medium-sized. The CDR3 sequence: CAIKRETQYF. The DNA of the CDR3 is TGTGCCATAAAAAGGGAGACCCAGTACTTC. The chain joins TRBV28 to TRBJ2-5; D gene ambiguous. V shed 10 bases and J shed 5 bases, with 8 bases lying between them. Germline CDR1 and CDR2: MDHEN and SYDVKM. The CDR3 contains 10 residues.

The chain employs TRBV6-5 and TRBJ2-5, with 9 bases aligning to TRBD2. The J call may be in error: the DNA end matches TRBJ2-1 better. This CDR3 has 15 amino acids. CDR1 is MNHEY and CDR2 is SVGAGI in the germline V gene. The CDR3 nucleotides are TGTGCCAGCAGTTACTCGGCGGGAGGGTACAATGAGCAGTTCTTC. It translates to CASSYSAGGYNEQFF.

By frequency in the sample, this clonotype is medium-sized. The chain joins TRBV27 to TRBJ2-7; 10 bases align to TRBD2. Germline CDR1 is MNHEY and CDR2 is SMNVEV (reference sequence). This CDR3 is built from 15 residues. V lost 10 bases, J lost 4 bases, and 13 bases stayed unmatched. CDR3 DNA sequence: TGTGCCACCAAAGCGGGAGGGGGGTCTATGTACGAGCAGTACTTC. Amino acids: CATKAGGGSMYEQYF.

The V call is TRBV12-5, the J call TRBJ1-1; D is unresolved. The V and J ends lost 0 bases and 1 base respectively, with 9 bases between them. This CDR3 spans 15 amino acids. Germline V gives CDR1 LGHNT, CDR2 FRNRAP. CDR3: CASGLVESGNTEAFF. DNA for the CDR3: TGTGCTAGTGGTTTGGTCGAATCGGGGAACACTGAAGCTTTCTTT.

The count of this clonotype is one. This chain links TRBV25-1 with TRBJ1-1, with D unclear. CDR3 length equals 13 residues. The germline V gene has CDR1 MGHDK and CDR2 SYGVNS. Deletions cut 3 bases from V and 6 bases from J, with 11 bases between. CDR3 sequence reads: CASSDLDSPEAFF. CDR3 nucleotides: TGTGCCAGCAGTGACCTGGACTCCCCTGAAGCTTTCTTT.

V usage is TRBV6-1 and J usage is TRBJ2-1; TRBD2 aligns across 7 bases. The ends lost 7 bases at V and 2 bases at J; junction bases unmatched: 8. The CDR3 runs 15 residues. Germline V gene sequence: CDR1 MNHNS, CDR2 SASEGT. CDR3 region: CASTASGETYNEQFF. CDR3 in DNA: TGTGCCAGCACGGCTAGCGGAGAGACCTACAATGAGCAGTTCTTC.

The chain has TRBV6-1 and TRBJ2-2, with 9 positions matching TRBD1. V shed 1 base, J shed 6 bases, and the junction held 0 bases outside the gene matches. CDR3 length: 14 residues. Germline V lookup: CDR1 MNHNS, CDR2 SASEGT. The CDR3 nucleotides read TGTGCCAGCAGTGAAGGGACAGGGGCCGGGGAGCTGTTTTTT. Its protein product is CASSEGTGAGELFF.

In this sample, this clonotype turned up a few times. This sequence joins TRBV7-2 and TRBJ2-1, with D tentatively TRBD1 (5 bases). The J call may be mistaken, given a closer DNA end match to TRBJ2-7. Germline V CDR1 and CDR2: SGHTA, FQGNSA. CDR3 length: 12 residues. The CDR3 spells CASSFQGYEQYF. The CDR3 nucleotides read TGTGCCAGCAGCTTCCAGGGCTACGAGCAGTACTTC.

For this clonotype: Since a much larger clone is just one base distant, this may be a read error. The CDR3 DNA follows: TGTGCCAGCAGTCCCATTTATAATTCACCCCTCCAATTT. Translated: CASSPIYNSPLQF. The chain links TRBV27 to TRBJ1-6, with no clear D. This CDR3 contains 13 residues. Looked up from germline, CDR1 is MNHEY and CDR2 is SMNVEV (reference sequence).

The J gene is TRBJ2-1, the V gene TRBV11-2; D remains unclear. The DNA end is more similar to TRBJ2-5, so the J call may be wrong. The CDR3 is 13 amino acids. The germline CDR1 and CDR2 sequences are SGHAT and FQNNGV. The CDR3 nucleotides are TGTGCCAGCAGCTTGGGAAGGTCGGAGACCCAGTACTTC. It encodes CASSLGRSETQYF.

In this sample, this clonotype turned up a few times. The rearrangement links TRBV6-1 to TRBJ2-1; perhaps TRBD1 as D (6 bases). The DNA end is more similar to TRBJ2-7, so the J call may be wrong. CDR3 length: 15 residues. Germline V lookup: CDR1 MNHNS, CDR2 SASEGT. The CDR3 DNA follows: TGTGCCAGCAGTGAAGCGACAGGCGACTCCTACGAGCAGTACTTC. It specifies CASSEATGDSYEQYF.

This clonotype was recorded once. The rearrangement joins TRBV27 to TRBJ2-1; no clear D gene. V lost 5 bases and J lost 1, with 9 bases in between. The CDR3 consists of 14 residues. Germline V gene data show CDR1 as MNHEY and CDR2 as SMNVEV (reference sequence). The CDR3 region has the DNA TGTGCCAGCAGTCTATTTGGTTCCTACAATGAGCAGTTCTTC. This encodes CASSLFGSYNEQFF.

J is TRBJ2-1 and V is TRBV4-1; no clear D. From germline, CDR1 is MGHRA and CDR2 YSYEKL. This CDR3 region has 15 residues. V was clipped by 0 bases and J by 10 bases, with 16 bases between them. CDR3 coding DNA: TGCGCCAGCAGCCAAGAAGGAGCCCAGACGCGGGAGCAGTTCTTC. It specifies CASSQEGAQTREQFF.